This TCR beta chain was captured by sequencing in a study of T cell responses to AZD1222 COVID-19 vaccine. Germline V lookup: CDR1 MDHEN, CDR2 SYDVKM. The CDR3 has 15 amino acids. Losses at the gene ends were 0 bases for V and 7 bases for J; bases not matched to a gene: 5. Study-wide results and caveats: Reportedly, close to half of spike-specific TCRs are directed against unmutated variant regions.

Here immunoSEQ multiplex PCR was the method, and the copy in TCRdb shows in-frame clones only, minus some. The sample lists over 130,000 clones; approximately 92% were seen once. As regards this clone: Its antigen is not known.

Specimen: peripheral blood, collected 28 days after the second AZD1222 dose. This TCR derives from an adult who received the AZD1222 COVID-19 vaccine. The chain employs TRBV28 and TRBJ1-4; 7 bases fit TRBD1. The CDR3 nucleotides are TGTGCCAGCAGTTTATGGGGGACAGAGCCTGAAAAACTGTTTTTT. Protein product: CASSLWGTEPEKLFF.